One sample yielded the 13 T cell receptor beta chains listed below, sequenced in a study of cytomegalovirus exposure and HLA in healthy donors (TCRdb year 2017). To prepare the library, the immunoSEQ multiplex PCR assay was applied. A mixture of 60 forward primers for TCR Vbeta segments and 13 reverse primers for TCR Jbeta segments was used in the multiplex PCR. Entries here come from immuneACCESS through TCRdb and include only in-frame sequences with V and J called. Some clones fail to appear in such tables; in the studies checked, an unresolved V gene covers under half of the shortfall, and the cause of the remainder is unknown. Recorded for this sample are roughly 190,000 clones; around 86% of them occurred a single time. The ten largest make up around 1.5% of the sample. The specimen sequenced was PBMCs. These receptors came from a woman between 18 and 30 years old in good health and CMV-seronegative.

This clone was recorded a few times. V and J are TRBV15 and TRBJ2-7; D may be TRBD2 (5 bases). The germline V gene has CDR1 LNHNV and CDR2 YYDKDF (reference sequence). The CDR3 extends over 19 amino acids. Between the trimmed V and J ends, which lost 3 bases and 6 bases, there was a span of 30 bases. The CDR3 DNA reads TGTGCCACCAGCAGCAAGGGAAGGGAACCTAGCTGGAGATTCCTCGAGCAGTACTTC. Translating it yields CATSSKGREPSWRFLEQYF.

The chain recombines TRBV6-5 with TRBJ2-5; D unclear. The CDR3 loop spans 13 amino acids. CDR1 and CDR2 (germline): MNHEY, SVGAGI. The V and J ends lost 6 bases and 5 bases respectively, with 13 bases between them. The CDR3 DNA is TGTGCCAGCAGGCTTGGTCAGATGGAGACCCAGTACTTC. Translating it yields CASRLGQMETQYF.

The rearrangement joins TRBV7-6 to TRBJ2-5, with 8 bases that match TRBD2. Germline V gene data show CDR1 as SGHVS and CDR2 as FNYEAQ. V dropped 4 bases and J dropped 5; count of bases not matched to a gene: 12. This CDR3 region has 16 residues. As DNA, the CDR3 is TGTGCCAGCAGCTCCAGGCCAGCGGGGGTAGGGGAGACCCAGTACTTC. Amino acid sequence: CASSSRPAGVGETQYF.

The genes are TRBV29-1 and TRBJ2-5, with 7 bases identical to TRBD2. Per the germline V gene, CDR1 is SQVTM and CDR2 is ANQGSEA. Unmatched junction bases numbered 6, after V lost 8 bases and J lost 6 bases. This CDR3 has 11 residues. CDR3 sequence: CSPGGGKTQYF. The DNA for the CDR3 is TGCAGCCCTGGGGGGGGAAAGACCCAGTACTTC.

The rearrangement links TRBV10-1 to TRBJ1-2; 9 bases align to TRBD1. J lost 2 bases, V lost 8 bases, and 6 bases had no gene match. The germline gives CDR1 WNHNN, CDR2 SYGVQD (reference sequence). This CDR3 spans 14 amino acids. CDR3 loop: CASSGTGFNYGYTF. CDR3 coding DNA: TGCGCCAGCTCCGGGACAGGGTTCAACTATGGCTACACCTTC.

The V call is TRBV6-1, the J call TRBJ2-7, with TRBD2 matching 9 bases. Trimming removed 2 bases from V and 5 bases from J; junction bases left unmatched: 7. The CDR3 is made up of 15 amino acids. CDR1 and CDR2 (germline): MNHNS, SASEGT. CDR3 nucleotides: TGTGCCAGCAGTGAATTAGCGGGAGCGGAGGACGAGCAGTACTTC. Translated: CASSELAGAEDEQYF.

The chain carries TRBV9 and TRBJ2-3; TRBD2 matches at 10 bases. The CDR3 sequence is 16 residues long. Per germline, CDR1 SGDLS and CDR2 YYNGEE. Trimming took 4 bases from V and 2 from J; bases not matched to a gene: 7. The CDR3 protein is CASSQRGGRVTDTQYF. As DNA, the CDR3 is TGTGCCAGCAGCCAGCGGGGGGGAAGGGTCACAGATACGCAGTATTTT.

The chain is built from TRBV4-2 and TRBJ1-6; D is perhaps TRBD1 (5 bases). With 3 bases removed from V and 9 bases from J, the gap between germline ends came to 21 bases. The CDR3 spans 17 residues. Germline loops: CDR1 LGHNA, CDR2 YNFKEQ. Written as DNA, the CDR3 is TGTGCCAGCAGCCATCTGGTGGGACTCTCAGGAGGTTCACCCCTCCACTTT. This translates into CASSHLVGLSGGSPLHF.

V gene TRBV29-1 combines with J gene TRBJ1-4; D gene uncertain. V lost 3 bases, J lost 3 bases, and 14 bases lay in between. CDR1 and CDR2 from the germline V gene are SQVTM and ANQGSEA. This CDR3 has 15 amino acids. The CDR3 loop is CSVEGWEGPNEKLFF. The CDR3 DNA follows: TGCAGCGTTGAGGGTTGGGAGGGCCCTAATGAAAAACTGTTTTTT.

The rearrangement links TRBV19 to TRBJ2-5; TRBD1 matches 12 bases. The J segment lost 4 bases and the V segment lost 5 bases, leaving 2 bases of the junction unmatched. The CDR3 consists of 14 residues. Per the germline V gene, CDR1 is LNHDA and CDR2 is SQIVND (reference sequence). CDR3 region: CASSLGQGAETQYF. Here the CDR3 DNA reads TGTGCCAGTAGTTTGGGACAGGGGGCAGAGACCCAGTACTTC.

The chain couples TRBV7-8 to TRBJ1-1; tentatively, D is TRBD1 (5 bases). CDR1 and CDR2 from the germline V gene are SGHVS and FQNEAQ. V lost 3 bases to trimming and J lost 1 base, with 12 bases between them. The CDR3 is 15 amino acids. The DNA for the CDR3 is TGTGCCAGCAGCTTGTTACCGGGGGAGAACACTGAAGCTTTCTTT. Translating gives CASSLLPGENTEAFF.

The chain carries TRBV6-5 and TRBJ1-1; D possibly corresponds to TRBD1 (5 bases). The CDR3 sequence is 14 residues long. The V end was cut by 3 bases, the J end by 1 base, with 9 bases between. Germline V gene lookup returns CDR1 MNHEY and CDR2 SVGAGI. Here the CDR3 DNA reads TGTGCCAGCAGTTATCTGGGGGGGAACACTGAAGCTTTCTTT. Amino acids: CASSYLGGNTEAFF.

The V and J genes are TRBV18 and TRBJ1-1, with a possible D match to TRBD1 (6 bases). From germline, CDR1 is KGHSH and CDR2 LQKENI. V was pared by 5 bases and J by 0 bases, with 13 bases between. The CDR3 is made up of 15 amino acids. CDR3 protein: CASSGATGMNTEAFF. For the CDR3, the DNA is TGTGCCAGCTCAGGAGCTACAGGGATGAACACTGAAGCTTTCTTT. The variable domain in full, completed from reference TRBV18 and TRBJ1-1, reads NAGVMQNPRHLVRRRGQEARLRCSPMKGHSHVYWYRQLPEEGLKFMVYLQKENIIDESGMPKERFSAEFPKEGPSILRIQQVVRGDSAAYFCASSGATGMNTEAFFGQGTRLTVV.